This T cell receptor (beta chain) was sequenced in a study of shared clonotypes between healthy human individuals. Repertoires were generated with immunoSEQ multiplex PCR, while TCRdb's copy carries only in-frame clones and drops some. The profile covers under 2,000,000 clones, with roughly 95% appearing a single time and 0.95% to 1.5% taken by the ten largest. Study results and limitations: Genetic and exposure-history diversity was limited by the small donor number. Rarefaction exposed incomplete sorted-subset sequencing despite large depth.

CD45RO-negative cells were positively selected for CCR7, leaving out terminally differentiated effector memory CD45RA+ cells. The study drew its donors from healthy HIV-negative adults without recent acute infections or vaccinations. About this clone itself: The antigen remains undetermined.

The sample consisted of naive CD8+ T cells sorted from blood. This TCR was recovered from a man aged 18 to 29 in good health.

The CDR3 sequence is CASSASGGNTEAFF. DNA for the CDR3: TGTGCCAGTAGTGCGTCAGGGGGGAACACTGAAGCTTTCTTT. V gene TRBV19 combines with J gene TRBJ1-1, with TRBD1 matching over 7 bases. The CDR3 runs to 14 residues. Germline loops: CDR1 LNHDA, CDR2 SQIVND (reference sequence). J lost 1 base, V lost 5 bases, and 4 bases had no gene match.